This record covers a single TCR beta chain. Everyone who took part was about 18 to 90 years old, and they came from 24 US areas. Repertoires were generated with immunoSEQ multiplex PCR, while TCRdb's copy carries only in-frame clones and drops some. The data hold around 250,000 clones, with about four fifths observed a single time. The source of the sample is a study of blood T cell repertoires in COVID-19. Study summary: Samples of COVID-19 (acute and convalescent) were obtained from the United States, Italy and Spain. Sample material is recorded as cDNA or gDNA derived from T cells, B-cell-depleted T cells, or PBMCs.

The CDR3 length is 17 residues. Unmatched junction bases numbered 7, after V lost 3 bases and J lost 0 bases. Germline CDR1 reads LNHDA; CDR2 reads SQIVND (reference sequence). J is TRBJ2-1 and V is TRBV19, with 8 bases that match TRBD2. This receptor was identified in a man aged 35 to 55 who had been exposed to COVID-19. Material: PBMCs or T cells enriched from blood (not recorded which). CDR3 loop: CASSMISGTRSYNEQFF. The CDR3 coding sequence is TGTGCCAGTAGTATGATTAGCGGGACCCGCTCCTACAATGAGCAGTTCTTC. Complete variable domain (other parts from reference TRBV19 and TRBJ2-1): DGGITQSPKYLFRKEGQNVTLSCEQNLNHDAMYWYRQDPGQGLRLIYYSQIVNDFQKGDIAEGYSVSREKKESFPLTVTSAQKNPTAFYLCASSMISGTRSYNEQFFGPGTRLTVL.